The 18 T cell receptor beta chains listed next were all sequenced from one sample in a study of blood T cell repertoires in COVID-19. Clones were read by immunoSEQ multiplex PCR, and TCRdb kept only the in-frame ones, dropping some. The sample includes about 120,000 clones, about 83% of them seen just once. Sequenced material: peripheral blood. The receptors come from a man between 65 and 79 years old with acute or convalescent COVID-19.

The rearrangement links TRBV5-4 to TRBJ1-2; 8 bases are shared with TRBD1. J was trimmed by 7 bases and V by 9 bases; bases with no gene match: 11. Germline V gene lookup returns CDR1 SGHNT and CDR2 YYREEE (reference sequence). This CDR3 region has 13 residues. The CDR3 DNA reads TGTGCCACCTCGACAGGGGCTGATCGTGGCTACACCTTC. This translates into CATSTGADRGYTF.

This clone has a handful of counts. The rearrangement links TRBV24-1 to TRBJ1-5, with 8 bases matching TRBD1. Germline lookup yields CDR1 KGHDR and CDR2 SFDVKD. The CDR3 has 13 amino acids. Losses at the gene ends were 5 bases for V and 11 bases for J; bases not matched to a gene: 7. The CDR3 reads CATSAGGGLAQHF. CDR3 in DNA: TGTGCCACCAGTGCAGGGGGCGGGTTGGCCCAGCATTTT.

The chain uses TRBV5-1 and TRBJ1-1, with 7 bases matching TRBD1. The V segment lost 4 bases and the J segment 1 base; nucleotides outside the gene matches: 10. Per germline, CDR1 SGHRS and CDR2 YFSETQ. There are 16 residues in the CDR3. In DNA form, the CDR3 reads TGCGCCAGCAGCGCACGGACAGGCCACCCGAACACTGAAGCTTTCTTT. It encodes CASSARTGHPNTEAFF. The entire variable domain, with the rest obtained from reference TRBV5-1 and TRBJ1-1, is as follows: KAGVTQTPRYLIKTRGQQVTLSCSPISGHRSVSWYQQTPGQGLQFLFEYFSETQRNKGNFPGRFSGRQFSNSRSEMNVSTLELGDSALYLCASSARTGHPNTEAFFGQGTRLTVV.

This clone was found a few times. CDR3 in amino acids: CASSVTGANVLTF. In DNA, the CDR3 is TGTGCCAGCAGCGTTACTGGGGCCAACGTCCTGACTTTC. The V call is TRBV11-2, the J call TRBJ2-6; D gene ambiguous. Germline lookup yields CDR1 SGHAT and CDR2 FQNNGV. Trimming removed 5 bases at V and 2 bases at J, with 4 bases between. The CDR3 is 13 residues long. Variable domain in full (rest from reference TRBV11-2 and TRBJ2-6): EAGVAQSPRYKIIEKRQSVAFWCNPISGHATLYWYQQILGQGPKLLIQFQNNGVVDDSQLPKDRFSAERLKGVDSTLKIQPAKLEDSAVYLCASSVTGANVLTFGAGSRLTVL.

In its sample, this clone was seen a few times. The rearrangement joins TRBV9 to TRBJ1-5, with D maybe TRBD1 (6 bases). Germline CDR1 reads SGDLS; CDR2 reads YYNGEE. V lost 3 bases, J lost 2 bases, and 12 bases lay in between. The CDR3 totals 15 residues. The CDR3 region is CASSATQGGNQPQHF. CDR3 bases: TGTGCCAGCAGCGCCACACAGGGAGGCAATCAGCCCCAGCATTTT.

V is TRBV24-1 and J is TRBJ2-6, with D possibly TRBD2 on 7 matching bases. This CDR3 region has 14 residues. CDR1 is KGHDR, CDR2 SFDVKD, per germline. The CDR3 bases are TGTGGCACGGCGGGGGCAGCTGGGGCCAACGTCCTGACTTTC. Encoded protein: CGTAGAAGANVLTF.

The rearrangement uses TRBV2 and TRBJ1-4; D is ambiguous. Germline V lookup: CDR1 SNHLY, CDR2 FYNNEI. CDR3 length equals 13 residues. Trimming removed 11 bases at V and 8 bases at J, with 18 bases between. The DNA of the CDR3 is TGTGCCGGCGCTCGGGGAAGGGTCGAAAAACTGTTTTTT. This encodes CAGARGRVEKLFF.

The chain joins TRBV6-4 to TRBJ1-2; the D is unclear. CDR3 size: 12 residues. Per the germline V gene, CDR1 is MRHNA and CDR2 is SNTAGT. With 2 bases removed from V and 7 bases from J, the gap between germline ends came to 8 bases. The CDR3 nucleotides are TGTGCCAGCAGTGACAGGGAGGGTGGCTACACCTTC. Its protein is CASSDREGGYTF.

The CDR3, as DNA: TGTGCCAGCAGCTTAGTGTCTGGGGGGGCATCAGATACGCAGTATTTT. Its protein product is CASSLVSGGASDTQYF. The genes are TRBV7-2 and TRBJ2-3; D perhaps matches TRBD2 (7 bases). The CDR3 covers 16 residues. The V gene's germline CDR1 is SGHTA and CDR2 FQGNSA. Trimming stripped 1 base from V and 4 bases from J, with 15 bases between.

V usage is TRBV7-9 and J usage is TRBJ2-3, with 13 bases that match TRBD2. Unmatched junction bases numbered 10, after V lost 3 bases and J lost 4 bases. From germline, CDR1 is SEHNR and CDR2 FQNEAQ (reference sequence). This CDR3 comprises 18 residues. As DNA, the CDR3 is TGTGCCAGCAGCTTTCTCATAAGGACTAGCGGGAGTGCAGATACGCAGTATTTT. Encoded protein: CASSFLIRTSGSADTQYF.

The rearrangement links TRBV6-1 to TRBJ1-1, with D perhaps TRBD1 (5 bases). The CDR3 sequence is 15 residues long. V lost 2 bases and J 2 bases, leaving 12 bases between the germline ends. The germline V gene has CDR1 MNHNS and CDR2 SASEGT. The CDR3 protein is CASSEMVGGNTEAFF. As DNA, the CDR3 is TGTGCCAGCAGTGAAATGGTCGGGGGAAACACTGAAGCTTTCTTT.

This clone was observed a few times. The chain has TRBV4-1 and TRBJ2-7; possible D gene TRBD2, 5 bases. CDR3 length: 16 amino acids. CDR1 MGHRA and CDR2 YSYEKL come from the germline V gene. Trimming took 0 bases from V and 1 from J, leaving 13 bases between them. The CDR3 DNA reads TGCGCCAGCAGCCAAGACCTCGCGCAGCGGTCCTACGAGCAGTACTTC. Protein: CASSQDLAQRSYEQYF.

The rearrangement joins TRBV5-5 to TRBJ2-5; 8 bases agree with TRBD2. The CDR3 runs 17 residues. V trimming: 1 base; J trimming: 3 bases; junction bases outside the gene matches: 11. From germline, CDR1 is SGHKS and CDR2 YYEKEE (reference sequence). CDR3 bases: TGTGCCAGCAGCTTGTTGGGGTTGGCGGGGGGAAAAGAGACCCAGTACTTC. As protein: CASSLLGLAGGKETQYF.

The rearrangement links TRBV14 to TRBJ1-6; D gene unclear. V lost 1 base and J 10 bases, leaving 11 bases between the germline ends. There are 14 residues in the CDR3. Germline V gene lookup returns CDR1 SGHDN and CDR2 FVKESK. CDR3: CASSQGYVGSPLHF. The CDR3 coding sequence is TGTGCCAGCAGCCAAGGTTACGTCGGGTCACCCCTCCACTTT.

The chain is built from TRBV5-4 and TRBJ2-3; 13 bases match TRBD2. Germline values: CDR1 SGHNT, CDR2 YYREEE (reference sequence). The CDR3 sequence is 18 residues long. V shed 2 bases, J shed 1 base, and the junction held 7 bases outside the gene matches. The CDR3 nucleotides are TGTGCCAGCAGCTTAGGACTAGCGGGAGTTAGTGGCACAGATACGCAGTATTTT. It yields the protein CASSLGLAGVSGTDTQYF. Looking up the rest from reference TRBV5-4 and TRBJ2-3 gives the full variable domain: ETGVTQSPTHLIKTRGQQVTLRCSSQSGHNTVSWYQQALGQGPQFIFQYYREEENGRGNFPPRFSGLQFPNYSSELNVNALELDDSALYLCASSLGLAGVSGTDTQYFGPGTRLTVL.

The chain has TRBV19 and TRBJ1-5; no clear D. Germline V lookup: CDR1 LNHDA, CDR2 SQIVND (reference sequence). Trimming shortened V by 3 bases and J by 3 bases, and 9 bases separated the two germline ends. CDR3 length: 14 residues. This CDR3 reads CASSIEEPNQPQHF. The CDR3 DNA sequence: TGTGCCAGTAGTATTGAGGAACCCAATCAGCCCCAGCATTTT.

In this sample, this clone turned up once. V and J are TRBV10-3 and TRBJ2-1, with TRBD2 identical over 13 bases. Trimming at V came to 4 bases and at J to 6 bases, leaving 3 bases not matched to a gene. The CDR3 consists of 15 residues. From germline, CDR1 is ENHRY and CDR2 SYGVKD. In nucleotides, the CDR3 is TGTGCCATCAGTGGAGGGACTAGCGGGGCCAATGAGCAGTTCTTC. It codes for CAISGGTSGANEQFF.

This chain links TRBV6-5 with TRBJ1-2; the match to TRBD1 covers 8 bases. V gave up 0 bases and J gave up 4 bases; unmatched junction bases: 7. CDR1 is MNHEY and CDR2 is SVGAGI in the germline V gene. CDR3 length equals 16 residues. CDR3 loop: CASSYSGQGSIYGYTF. The CDR3 DNA reads as TGTGCCAGCAGTTACTCCGGACAGGGTTCAATCTATGGCTACACCTTC.